This is a list of T cell receptor beta chains from one sample in a study of CD8+ T cells in alopecia areata. Repertoires were generated with immunoSEQ multiplex PCR, while TCRdb's copy carries only in-frame clones and drops some. The table has 150,000 to 180,000 clones, about 50% seen once. The starting material was CD8+ T cells sorted from blood, obtained at week 0. The receptor source for this set is a human donor with alopecia areata. Each CDR3 is given with its conserved first and last residue. Each record gives: V gene, J gene, D gene, CDR3 protein. The D gene is left open where the match is weak.

V: TRBV25-1; J: TRBJ1-1; D: -; CDR3: CASQRGRTEAFF
V: TRBV9; J: TRBJ1-5; D: -; CDR3: CASSVDDSNQPQHF
V: TRBV7-2; J: TRBJ2-3; D: TRBD2; CDR3: CASSPARGGRDTDTQYF
V: TRBV30; J: TRBJ1-2; D: TRBD1; CDR3: CAWSGGTDYGYTF
V: TRBV27; J: TRBJ1-4; D: -; CDR3: CASSTPDSHNEKLFF
V: TRBV30; J: TRBJ2-7; D: -; CDR3: CAWSVMVGELDEQYF
V: TRBV2; J: TRBJ2-1; D: -; CDR3: CASNTARSEQFF
V: TRBV30; J: TRBJ1-1; D: -; CDR3: CAWSQGGREAFF
V: TRBV5-1; J: TRBJ2-7; D: TRBD1; CDR3: CASSLGQGDEQYF
V: TRBV6-1; J: TRBJ2-1; D: TRBD2; CDR3: CASSGRTSGGIYNEQFF
V: TRBV9; J: TRBJ1-1; D: -; CDR3: CASSKGSRGNTEAFF
V: TRBV4-1; J: TRBJ1-1; D: -; CDR3: CASSQEWYTEAFF
V: TRBV2; J: TRBJ2-5; D: -; CDR3: CASSEPWGPQETQYF
V: TRBV2; J: TRBJ2-7; D: -; CDR3: CASSEDEQYF
V: TRBV2; J: TRBJ2-3; D: TRBD1; CDR3: CASSEGQGAGTQYF
V: TRBV6-4; J: TRBJ2-5; D: -; CDR3: CASSDPSRPLGETQYF
V: TRBV27; J: TRBJ2-1; D: -; CDR3: CASVSQGEQFF
V: TRBV30; J: TRBJ2-3; D: TRBD2; CDR3: CASTLAGGHRDTQYF
V: TRBV2; J: TRBJ2-2; D: -; CDR3: CASSQGPGGAGELFF
V: TRBV6-5; J: TRBJ2-3; D: TRBD2; CDR3: CASSPAGGTDTQYF
V: TRBV5-1; J: TRBJ2-7; D: -; CDR3: CASRSDSSYEQYF
V: TRBV23-1; J: TRBJ2-3; D: -; CDR3: CASSQSDRDASTDTQYF
V: TRBV11-2; J: TRBJ1-2; D: TRBD1; CDR3: CASSHPGTETF
V: TRBV9; J: TRBJ2-3; D: -; CDR3: CASSVNTDTQYF
V: TRBV7-9; J: TRBJ2-3; D: -; CDR3: CASSPRTPSTDTQYF
V: TRBV29-1; J: TRBJ2-5; D: TRBD2; CDR3: CSAYSGLSETQYF